This T cell receptor beta chain derives from a study of cytomegalovirus exposure and HLA in healthy donors. Study-wide results and caveats: An Asian-associated ancestry cluster reportedly showed fewer N-insertions than the roughly 670-donor mean in a later analysis.

The length of the CDR3 is 14 residues. CDR1 and CDR2 (germline): SGHAT, FQNNGV. Losses at the gene ends were 3 bases for V and 4 bases for J; bases not matched to a gene: 4. In its sample, this clone was seen once. The antigen is undetermined. The study ran its PCR with 60 Vbeta and 13 Jbeta primers. Data came from immunoSEQ multiplex PCR; TCRdb stores just in-frame clones and leaves some out. In the table there are around 170,000 clones, roughly 80% of which are singletons. The TCR comes from a woman aged 50 to 65 in good health and CMV-seronegative. V gene TRBV11-2 combines with J gene TRBJ1-2; 8 positions agree with TRBD1. The sample consisted of PBMCs. DNA for the CDR3: TGTGCCAGCAGCTTTGGACAGGGCGTCTATGGCTACACCTTC. It codes for CASSFGQGVYGYTF.